The next 5 T cell receptor beta chains were all read from a single sample in a study of blood T cell repertoires in COVID-19. Produced via immunoSEQ multiplex PCR; TCRdb's table is partial and in-frame only. The sample consists of roughly 410,000 clones, roughly 90% of them appearing once. Sequenced material: peripheral blood. The source is a woman in her 40s with COVID-19, enrolled during active disease.

The V call is TRBV6-1, the J call TRBJ1-2; tentatively, D is TRBD1 (5 bases). V gave up 2 bases and J gave up 8 bases, with 12 bases separating them. The V gene's germline CDR1 is MNHNS and CDR2 SASEGT. The CDR3 consists of 13 residues. CDR3 in amino acids: CASSERGLRGYTF. The CDR3 DNA is TGTGCCAGCAGTGAACGGGGGTTACGGGGCTACACCTTC.

V and J are TRBV18 and TRBJ2-5, with TRBD1 identical over 7 bases. Germline V lookup: CDR1 KGHSH, CDR2 LQKENI. The CDR3 has 14 amino acids. V shed 2 bases, J shed 5 bases, and the junction held 5 bases outside the gene matches. CDR3: CASSPWGRGETQYF. In DNA form, the CDR3 reads TGTGCCAGCTCACCATGGGGCAGGGGGGAGACCCAGTACTTC.

The gene calls are TRBV28 and TRBJ2-2; D is perhaps TRBD1 (6 bases). The germline CDR1 and CDR2 sequences are MDHEN and SYDVKM. V was pared by 6 bases and J by 6 bases, with 20 bases between. The CDR3 runs to 16 residues. In DNA, the CDR3 is TGTGCCAGCAGACAAGGACGGGCTCCAGGGGCCGGGGAGCTGTTTTTT. Amino acids: CASRQGRAPGAGELFF.

J is TRBJ1-5 and V is TRBV27; 7 bases map to TRBD1. This CDR3 spans 15 amino acids. Germline lookup yields CDR1 MNHEY and CDR2 SMNVEV (reference sequence). The ends lost 5 bases at V and 7 bases at J; junction bases unmatched: 11. CDR3 nucleotides: TGTGCCAGCAGTCCGACCCTAGGGACAGCCCAGCCCCAGCATTTT. Amino acid sequence: CASSPTLGTAQPQHF.

The chain is built from TRBV11-2 and TRBJ1-2; TRBD1 agrees at 7 bases. The germline gives CDR1 SGHAT, CDR2 FQNNGV. The CDR3 covers 18 residues. The junction had 18 bases not matched to a gene; V was cut back by 0 bases and J by 8 bases. CDR3 sequence: CASSLDRRAGGLPRGYTF. DNA of the CDR3: TGTGCCAGCAGCTTAGATCGCCGGGCAGGGGGTTTGCCAAGAGGCTACACCTTC.